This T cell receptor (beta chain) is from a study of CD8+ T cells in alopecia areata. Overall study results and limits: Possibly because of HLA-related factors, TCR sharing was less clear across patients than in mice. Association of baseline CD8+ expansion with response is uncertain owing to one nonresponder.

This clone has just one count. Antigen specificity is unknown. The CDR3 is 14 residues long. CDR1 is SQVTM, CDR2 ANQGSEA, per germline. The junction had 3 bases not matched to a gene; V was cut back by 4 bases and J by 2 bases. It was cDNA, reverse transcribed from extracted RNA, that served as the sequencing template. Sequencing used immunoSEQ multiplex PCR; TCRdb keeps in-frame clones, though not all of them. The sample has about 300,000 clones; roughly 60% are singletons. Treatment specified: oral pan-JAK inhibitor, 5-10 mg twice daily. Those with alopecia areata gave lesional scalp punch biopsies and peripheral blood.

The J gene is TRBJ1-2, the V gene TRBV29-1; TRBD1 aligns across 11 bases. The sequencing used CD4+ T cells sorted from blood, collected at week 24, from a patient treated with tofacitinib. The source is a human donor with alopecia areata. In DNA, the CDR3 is TGCAGCGTTGCGGGGACAGGGGGAAACTATGGCTACACCTTC. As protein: CSVAGTGGNYGYTF.